Following are 24 T cell receptor beta chains from one sample sequenced in a study of a mutant IDH1 vaccine in newly diagnosed glioma. Clones were sequenced by immunoSEQ multiplex PCR, and TCRdb holds only the in-frame ones, with some missing. Of 45,000 to 65,000 clones listed, 65% were seen once; the top ten hold about 5%. These receptors have no known antigen. As for time point: week 47, end of study. Doses comprised 300 ug of mutant IDH1 20-mer peptide each, plus topical imiquimod. Sequenced material: peripheral blood mononuclear cells (PBMCs), taken from a glioma patient whose treatment included an IDH1 peptide vaccine. The receptor set was obtained from a man in his forties or fifties with glioma. Some clones in this sample may be carry-over from other donors' samples.

This chain connects TRBV29-1 to TRBJ2-7; D is perhaps TRBD2 (6 bases). Per germline, CDR1 SQVTM and CDR2 ANQGSEA. V was cut by 6 bases and J by 2 bases, with 20 bases left in between. The CDR3 contains 15 residues. The CDR3 nucleotides read TGCAGCGTCCGCGGTAGGGACTCCCACCCCTACGAGCAGTACTTC. This gives the protein CSVRGRDSHPYEQYF.

The chain joins TRBV29-1 to TRBJ1-2; D unclear. This CDR3 contains 11 residues. Deletions cut 4 bases from V and 0 bases from J, with 3 bases between. Per germline, CDR1 SQVTM and CDR2 ANQGSEA. The CDR3 protein is CSVAANYGYTF. The CDR3 DNA is TGCAGCGTTGCCGCTAACTATGGCTACACCTTC.

This rearrangement joins TRBV7-2 to TRBJ2-2, with TRBD2 as a possible D gene (6 bases). V was shortened by 5 bases and J by 4 bases, with 11 bases between the two germline ends. The germline CDR1 and CDR2 sequences are SGHTA and FQGNSA. This CDR3 comprises 14 residues. This chain's CDR3 is CASSTQGGTGELFF. CDR3 in DNA: TGTGCCAGCAGCACCCAGGGAGGCACCGGGGAGCTGTTTTTT.

The chain links TRBV19 to TRBJ2-5, with 7 positions matching TRBD2. Germline V CDR1 and CDR2: LNHDA, SQIVND (reference sequence). V dropped 5 bases and J dropped 7; count of bases not matched to a gene: 4. CDR3 length equals 12 residues. In DNA form, the CDR3 reads TGTGCCAGTAGTGCTAGCGGAGGGACCCAGTACTTC. This translates into CASSASGGTQYF. Complete variable domain (other parts from reference TRBV19 and TRBJ2-5): DGGITQSPKYLFRKEGQNVTLSCEQNLNHDAMYWYRQDPGQGLRLIYYSQIVNDFQKGDIAEGYSVSREKKESFPLTVTSAQKNPTAFYLCASSASGGTQYFGPGTRLLVL.

This clone was detected only a few times. This chain uses TRBV4-2 with TRBJ1-5; D may be TRBD1 (5 bases). From germline, CDR1 is LGHNA and CDR2 YNFKEQ. V lost 3 bases, J lost 5 bases, and 14 bases lay in between. The length of the CDR3 is 15 residues. The CDR3 protein is CASSQSGGAHQPQHF. Here the CDR3 DNA reads TGTGCCAGCAGCCAGTCAGGAGGGGCCCATCAGCCCCAGCATTTT.

The V call is TRBV5-6, the J call TRBJ2-5; perhaps D is TRBD1 or TRBD2 (6 bases each). Trimming cost V 3 bases and J 7 bases, with 13 bases left between them. Germline CDR1 and CDR2: SGHDT and YYEEEE. CDR3 size: 13 residues. CDR3 protein: CASSSPPGATQYF. Here the CDR3 DNA reads TGTGCCAGCAGCTCCCCGCCGGGGGCGACCCAGTACTTC. Complete variable domain (other parts from reference TRBV5-6 and TRBJ2-5): DAGVTQSPTHLIKTRGQQVTLRCSPKSGHDTVSWYQQALGQGPQFIFQYYEEEERQRGNFPDRFSGHQFPNYSSELNVNALLLGDSALYLCASSSPPGATQYFGPGTRLLVL.

V gene TRBV5-4 combines with J gene TRBJ2-2; D remains ambiguous. The germline V gene has CDR1 SGHNT and CDR2 YYREEE (reference sequence). Trimming took off 3 bases at V and 5 bases at J, with 11 bases between the two ends. This CDR3 comprises 14 residues. CDR3: CASSSNDRTGELFF. Written as DNA, the CDR3 is TGTGCCAGCAGCTCCAATGACCGGACCGGGGAGCTGTTTTTT.

The chain combines TRBV11-2 with TRBJ2-5; 11 bases are a match to TRBD2. J lost 4 bases, V lost 4 bases, and 14 bases had no gene match. This CDR3 has 18 residues. Germline V gives CDR1 SGHAT, CDR2 FQNNGV. For the CDR3, the DNA is TGTGCCAGCAGCTCCAGATTACGACTAGCGGGGTCGGGAGAGACCCAGTACTTC. Its protein is CASSSRLRLAGSGETQYF.

The chain uses TRBV2 and TRBJ2-3; possibly TRBD1 or TRBD2 for D (5 bases each). This CDR3 comprises 12 residues. V dropped 4 bases and J dropped 11 bases, with 13 bases sitting between them. Germline V gives CDR1 SNHLY, CDR2 FYNNEI. The CDR3 reads CASSGDVQKQYF. The CDR3 coding sequence is TGTGCCAGCAGTGGGGACGTTCAGAAGCAGTATTTT.

The chain recombines TRBV13 with TRBJ2-7; no clear D gene. Trimming removed 4 bases from V and 2 bases from J, with 6 bases in between. The V gene's germline CDR1 is PRHDT and CDR2 FYEKMQ (reference sequence). The CDR3 totals 12 residues. CDR3 amino acids: CASSSAPYEQYF. CDR3 DNA sequence: TGTGCCAGCAGCTCAGCTCCCTACGAGCAGTACTTC.

This rearrangement joins TRBV14 to TRBJ2-7, with D hard to call. CDR1 SGHDN and CDR2 FVKESK come from the germline V gene. The CDR3 sequence is 13 residues long. Trimming took 4 bases from V and 2 from J, leaving 9 bases between them. The CDR3 is CASSPGFPYEQYF. CDR3 bases: TGTGCCAGCAGCCCCGGGTTCCCCTACGAGCAGTACTTC.

This rearrangement joins TRBV4-1 to TRBJ2-1; 8 positions agree with TRBD2. CDR1 MGHRA and CDR2 YSYEKL come from the germline V gene. Trimming removed 2 bases from V and 6 bases from J; junction bases left unmatched: 9. The CDR3 is 16 amino acids. Here the CDR3 DNA reads TGCGCCAGCAGCCAAACCGAAGCGGGGGTCCGCAATGAGCAGTTCTTC. Its translation is CASSQTEAGVRNEQFF.

The V call is TRBV6-5, the J call TRBJ1-1; no firm D call. Germline V gene sequence: CDR1 MNHEY, CDR2 SVGAGI. The CDR3 is made up of 12 amino acids. Trimming removed 6 bases from V and 5 bases from J, with 10 bases in between. CDR3: CASRAGETEAFF. CDR3 coding DNA: TGTGCCAGCAGGGCTGGGGAGACTGAAGCTTTCTTT.

The J gene is TRBJ2-1, the V gene TRBV30; a weak D match, TRBD1 (6 bases). V lost 2 bases, J lost 8 bases, and 19 bases lay in between. Germline V gene data show CDR1 as GTSNPN and CDR2 as SVGIG (reference sequence). The CDR3 has 15 residues. DNA of the CDR3: TGTGCCTGGAGTCTGGGGGCATGGGGCTTGGATGAGCAGTTCTTC. This codes for CAWSLGAWGLDEQFF.

The chain has TRBV15 and TRBJ1-5; a weak D match, TRBD1 (5 bases). The V and J ends lost 0 bases and 9 bases respectively, with 9 bases between them. In germline, CDR1 is LNHNV, CDR2 YYDKDF (reference sequence). The CDR3 totals 13 residues. The CDR3 loop reads CATSRDRQLPQHF. The CDR3 DNA follows: TGTGCCACCAGCAGAGATCGACAGCTGCCCCAGCATTTT.

This sequence joins TRBV6-5 and TRBJ1-2; 9 bases line up with TRBD1. CDR1 and CDR2 from the germline V gene are MNHEY and SVGAGI. CDR3 length: 14 residues. Trimming took 5 bases from V and 5 from J; bases not matched to a gene: 6. This chain's CDR3 is CASSQTGGRYGYTF. CDR3 nucleotides: TGTGCCAGCAGTCAGACAGGGGGGAGGTATGGCTACACCTTC.

The rearrangement uses TRBV5-6 and TRBJ2-7; TRBD2 agrees at 7 bases. J was trimmed by 0 bases and V by 6 bases; bases with no gene match: 6. Per the germline V gene, CDR1 is SGHDT and CDR2 is YYEEEE. The CDR3 is made up of 14 amino acids. The CDR3 protein is CASTRAGPSYEQYF. CDR3 in DNA: TGTGCCAGCACCCGAGCGGGGCCCTCCTACGAGCAGTACTTC.

The CDR3 nucleotides read TGCGCCAGCAGCTTGAGGTCCATATCAGATACGCAGTATTTT. This sequence encodes CASSLRSISDTQYF. This sequence joins TRBV5-1 and TRBJ2-3; no definite D call. CDR3 size: 14 residues. Per the germline V gene, CDR1 is SGHRS and CDR2 is YFSETQ. The V end was cut by 1 base, the J end by 4 bases, with 10 bases between.

CDR3 nucleotide sequence: TGTGCCAGCAGTAACCAGGGGGCCGGGGAAAAACTGTTTTTT. As protein: CASSNQGAGEKLFF. The chain employs TRBV6-5 and TRBJ1-4, with 8 bases that match TRBD1. Germline values: CDR1 MNHEY, CDR2 SVGAGI. The ends lost 5 bases at V and 8 bases at J; junction bases unmatched: 7. This CDR3 is built from 14 residues.

V gene TRBV19 combines with J gene TRBJ1-1; D is possibly TRBD1 (5 bases). V lost 7 bases and J 6 bases, leaving 9 bases between the germline ends. The germline V gene encodes CDR1 LNHDA and CDR2 SQIVND (reference sequence). This CDR3 spans 11 amino acids. Written as DNA, the CDR3 is TGTGCCAGTACGGGGGGGGCTGAAGCTTTCTTT. This sequence encodes CASTGGAEAFF.

V is TRBV5-4 and J is TRBJ1-2, with 10 bases aligning to TRBD1. The CDR3 totals 12 residues. Germline V CDR1 and CDR2: SGHNT, YYREEE (reference sequence). V shed 4 bases, J shed 8 bases, and the junction held 2 bases outside the gene matches. The CDR3 nucleotides read TGTGCCAGCAGCCGGGACAGGGGAGGCTACACCTTC. This gives the protein CASSRDRGGYTF.

The V and J genes are TRBV7-8 and TRBJ2-3; tentative D call: TRBD2 (6 bases). Germline V gene data show CDR1 as SGHVS and CDR2 as FQNEAQ. CDR3 size: 14 residues. V was clipped by 1 base and J by 6 bases, with 11 bases between them. CDR3 in DNA: TGTGCCAGCAGCTTAGGGACTATGGGCGATACGCAGTATTTT. Translating it yields CASSLGTMGDTQYF.

J is TRBJ2-3 and V is TRBV2; D remains ambiguous. Germline V CDR1 and CDR2: SNHLY, FYNNEI. Trimming left V 7 bases short and J 1 base short, with 6 bases between. This CDR3 comprises 12 residues. The CDR3 sequence: CASTRRTDTQYF. The CDR3 nucleotides read TGTGCCAGCACCCGGCGCACAGATACGCAGTATTTT.

The chain joins TRBV4-1 to TRBJ2-7; 8 nucleotides line up with TRBD2. Germline lookup yields CDR1 MGHRA and CDR2 YSYEKL. The CDR3 is made up of 14 amino acids. The J segment lost 5 bases and the V segment lost 3 bases, leaving 6 bases of the junction unmatched. The CDR3 DNA follows: TGCGCCAGCAGCCACCGCGGGGGGTTCGACGAGCAGTACTTC. It specifies CASSHRGGFDEQYF.